This TCR beta chain is from a study of T cells after yellow fever vaccination. TCRdb reanalysed the 5' RACE reads using MiXCR and keeps one entry per CDR3 protein. The table has about 260,000 distinct CDR3 sequences, under 15% seen once. This clonotype was obtained from a man aged 25-45 years who received the YFV17D yellow fever vaccine. This material consisted of CD4+ T cells sorted from PBMCs, taken 45 days after the yellow fever booster vaccination.

CDR3 sequence reads: CASSGVASNEKLFF. DNA for the CDR3: TGTGCCAGCAGCGGCGTGGCCTCTAATGAAAAACTGTTTTTT. This sequence joins TRBV3-1 and TRBJ1-4; no clear D. This CDR3 spans 14 amino acids. CDR1 is LGHDT and CDR2 is YNNKEL in the germline V gene (reference sequence). V gave up 5 bases and J gave up 3 bases, with 10 bases separating them.